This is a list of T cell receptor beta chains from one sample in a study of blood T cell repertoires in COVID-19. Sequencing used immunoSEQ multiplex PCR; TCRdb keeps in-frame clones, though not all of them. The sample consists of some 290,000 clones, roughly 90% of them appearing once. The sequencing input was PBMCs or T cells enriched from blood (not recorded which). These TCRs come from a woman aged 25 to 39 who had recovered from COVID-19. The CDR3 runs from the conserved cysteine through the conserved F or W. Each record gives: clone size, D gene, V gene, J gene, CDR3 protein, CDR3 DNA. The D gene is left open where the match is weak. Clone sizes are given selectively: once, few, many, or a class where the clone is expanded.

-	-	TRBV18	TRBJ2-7	CASSPQGTGTYEQYF	TGTGCCAGCTCACCTCAGGGGACGGGCACCTACGAGCAGTACTTC
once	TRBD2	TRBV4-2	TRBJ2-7	CASSRPGLAVLPPNDHYEQYF	TGTGCCAGCAGCCGTCCGGGACTAGCGGTCCTACCCCCTAATGACCACTACGAGCAGTACTTC
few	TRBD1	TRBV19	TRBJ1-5	CASSKVLRRGNQPQHF	TGTGCCAGTAGTAAGGTCTTGCGCAGGGGGAATCAGCCCCAGCATTTT
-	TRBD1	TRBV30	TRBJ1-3	CAWSAGGQGDSYF	TGTGCCTGGAGTGCTGGAGGACAGGGGGACTCATATTTT
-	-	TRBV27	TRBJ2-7	CASSLFGLETGEQYF	TGTGCCAGCAGTTTATTTGGGTTGGAGACTGGGGAGCAGTACTTC
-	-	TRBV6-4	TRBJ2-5	CASSDPADQETQYF	TGTGCCAGCAGTGATCCGGCGGACCAAGAGACCCAGTACTTC
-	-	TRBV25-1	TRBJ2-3	CASSDIGGDTQYF	TGTGCCAGCAGTGATATAGGGGGAGATACGCAGTATTTT
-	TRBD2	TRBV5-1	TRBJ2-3	CASSRRLAGSTDTQYF	TGCGCCAGCAGCCGCCGACTAGCGGGGAGCACAGATACGCAGTATTTT
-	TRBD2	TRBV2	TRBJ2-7	CASSDPPGLVHEQYF	TGTGCCAGCAGTGATCCACCGGGACTAGTTCACGAGCAGTACTTC
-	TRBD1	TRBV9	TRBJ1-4	CASSAGGHYREKLFF	TGTGCCAGCAGCGCAGGGGGACACTACAGGGAAAAACTGTTTTTT
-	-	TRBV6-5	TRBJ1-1	CASSPTVNTEAFF	TGTGCCAGCAGCCCGACAGTGAACACTGAAGCTTTCTTT
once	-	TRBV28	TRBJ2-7	CASTPDSNYEQYF	TGTGCCAGCACCCCCGACTCAAACTACGAGCAGTACTTC
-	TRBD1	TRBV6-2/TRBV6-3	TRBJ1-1	CASSRQGWTEAFF	TGTGCCAGCAGTCGACAGGGGTGGACTGAAGCTTTCTTT
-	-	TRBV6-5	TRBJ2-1	CASSPLSDWSDEQFF	TGTGCCAGCAGCCCCCTTTCGGACTGGAGCGATGAGCAGTTCTTC
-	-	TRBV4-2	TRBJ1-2	CASSQPGREVHGYTF	TGTGCCAGCAGCCAACCGGGACGGGAGGTACATGGCTACACCTTC
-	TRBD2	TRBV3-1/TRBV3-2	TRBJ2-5	CASSQRGASGGAETQYF	TGTGCCAGCAGCCAAAGGGGGGCTAGCGGGGGTGCAGAGACCCAGTACTTC
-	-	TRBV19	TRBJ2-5	CASSSGWETQYF	TGTGCCAGTAGTAGCGGATGGGAGACCCAGTACTTC